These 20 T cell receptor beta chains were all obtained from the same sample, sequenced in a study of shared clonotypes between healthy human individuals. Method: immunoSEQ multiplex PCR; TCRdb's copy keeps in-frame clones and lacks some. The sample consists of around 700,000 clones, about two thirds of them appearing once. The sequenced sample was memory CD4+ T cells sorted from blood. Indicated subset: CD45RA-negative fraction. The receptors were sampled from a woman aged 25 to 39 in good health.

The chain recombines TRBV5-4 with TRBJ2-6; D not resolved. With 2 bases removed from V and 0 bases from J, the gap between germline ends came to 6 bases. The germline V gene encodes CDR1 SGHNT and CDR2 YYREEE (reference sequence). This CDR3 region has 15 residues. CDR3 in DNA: TGTGCCAGCAGCTTAGGAAGCTCTGGGGCCAACGTCCTGACTTTC. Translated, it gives CASSLGSSGANVLTF.

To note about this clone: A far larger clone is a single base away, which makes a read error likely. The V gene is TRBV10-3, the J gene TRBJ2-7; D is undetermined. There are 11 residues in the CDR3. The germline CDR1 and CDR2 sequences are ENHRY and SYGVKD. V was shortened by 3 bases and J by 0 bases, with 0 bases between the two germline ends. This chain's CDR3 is CAISDSYEQYF. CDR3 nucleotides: TGTGCCATCAGTGACTCCTACGAGCAGTACTTC.

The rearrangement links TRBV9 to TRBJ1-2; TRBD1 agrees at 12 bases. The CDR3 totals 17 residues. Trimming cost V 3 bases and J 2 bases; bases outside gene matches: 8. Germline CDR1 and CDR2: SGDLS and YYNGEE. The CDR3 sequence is CASSAGTGGASNYGYTF. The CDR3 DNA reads TGTGCCAGCAGCGCCGGGACAGGGGGCGCCTCCAACTATGGCTACACCTTC.

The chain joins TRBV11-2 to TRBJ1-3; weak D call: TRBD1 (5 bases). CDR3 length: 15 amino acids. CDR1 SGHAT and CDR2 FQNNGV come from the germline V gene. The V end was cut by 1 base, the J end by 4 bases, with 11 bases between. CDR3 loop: CASSLVPGTGNTIYF. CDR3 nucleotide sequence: TGTGCCAGCAGCTTAGTTCCAGGGACGGGAAACACCATATATTTT.

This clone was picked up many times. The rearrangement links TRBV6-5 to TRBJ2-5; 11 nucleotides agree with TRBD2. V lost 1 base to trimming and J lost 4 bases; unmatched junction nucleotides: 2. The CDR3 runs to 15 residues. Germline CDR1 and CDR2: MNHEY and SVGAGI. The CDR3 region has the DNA TGTGCCAGCAGTTACTTCGGACTAGCGGGAGAGACCCAGTACTTC. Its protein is CASSYFGLAGETQYF.

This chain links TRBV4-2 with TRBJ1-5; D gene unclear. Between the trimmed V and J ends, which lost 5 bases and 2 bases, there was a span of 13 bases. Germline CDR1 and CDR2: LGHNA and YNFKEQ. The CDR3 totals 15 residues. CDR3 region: CASSAVEGGNQPQHF. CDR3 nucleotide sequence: TGTGCCAGCAGCGCCGTAGAGGGAGGCAATCAGCCCCAGCATTTT.

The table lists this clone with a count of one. In DNA, the CDR3 is TGTGCCAGCAGCCCGTCGAGCCATTTCACAGATACGCAGTATTTT. Protein product: CASSPSSHFTDTQYF. V gene TRBV5-6 combines with J gene TRBJ2-3; no reliable D call. Per the germline V gene, CDR1 is SGHDT and CDR2 is YYEEEE. Trimming took 4 bases from V and 2 from J, leaving 14 bases between them. The CDR3 loop spans 15 amino acids.

This CDR3 is CASSPAALLAKNIQYF. CDR3 coding DNA: TGTGCCAGCTCACCGGCGGCTTTACTAGCCAAAAACATTCAGTACTTC. This chain uses TRBV18 with TRBJ2-4; D is uncertain. Germline CDR1 KGHSH, CDR2 LQKENI. Trimming shortened V by 3 bases and J by 0 bases, and 12 bases separated the two germline ends. The CDR3 runs 16 residues.

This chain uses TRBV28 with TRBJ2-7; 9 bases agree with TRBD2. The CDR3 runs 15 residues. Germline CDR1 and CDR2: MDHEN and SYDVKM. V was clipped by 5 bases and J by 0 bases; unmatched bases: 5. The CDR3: CASSKLAGGSYEQYF. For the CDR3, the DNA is TGTGCCAGCAGTAAACTAGCGGGTGGCTCCTACGAGCAGTACTTC.

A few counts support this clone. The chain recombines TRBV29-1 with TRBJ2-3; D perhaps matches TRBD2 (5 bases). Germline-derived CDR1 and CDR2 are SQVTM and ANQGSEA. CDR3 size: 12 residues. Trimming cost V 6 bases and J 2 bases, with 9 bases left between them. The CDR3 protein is CSVLENTDTQYF. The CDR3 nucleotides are TGCAGCGTACTAGAAAACACAGATACGCAGTATTTT.

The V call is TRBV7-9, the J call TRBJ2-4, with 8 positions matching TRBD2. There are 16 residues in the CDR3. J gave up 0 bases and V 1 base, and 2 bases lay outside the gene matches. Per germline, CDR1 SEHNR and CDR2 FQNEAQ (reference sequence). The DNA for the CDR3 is TGTGCCAGCAGCTTAGGACTAGCGAGAGCCAAAAACATTCAGTACTTC. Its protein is CASSLGLARAKNIQYF.

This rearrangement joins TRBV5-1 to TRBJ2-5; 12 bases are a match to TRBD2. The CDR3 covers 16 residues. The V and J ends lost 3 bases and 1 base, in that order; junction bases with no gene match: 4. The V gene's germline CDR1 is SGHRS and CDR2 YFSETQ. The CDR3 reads CASSWGLAGLQETQYF. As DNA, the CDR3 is TGCGCCAGCAGCTGGGGACTAGCGGGCCTCCAAGAGACCCAGTACTTC.

The DNA of the CDR3 is TGTGCCTGGAGTCCTCCCCGAATCTATGGCTACACCTTC. Amino acid sequence: CAWSPPRIYGYTF. The V and J genes are TRBV30 and TRBJ1-2; D uncertain. V gave up 2 bases and J gave up 4 bases, with 11 bases separating them. The CDR3 contains 13 residues. CDR1 and CDR2 from the germline V gene are GTSNPN and SVGIG (reference sequence). Based on the CDR3 plus reference TRBV30 and TRBJ1-2, the full variable domain is SQTIHQWPATLVQPVGSPLSLECTVEGTSNPNLYWYRQAAGRGLQLLFYSVGIGQISSEVPQNLSASRPQDRQFILSSKKLLLSDSGFYLCAWSPPRIYGYTFGSGTRLTVV.

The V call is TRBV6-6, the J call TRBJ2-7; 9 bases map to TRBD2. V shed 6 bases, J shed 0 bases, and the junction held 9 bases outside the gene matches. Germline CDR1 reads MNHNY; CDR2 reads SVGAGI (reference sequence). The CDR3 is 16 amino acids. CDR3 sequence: CASSPRLAESSYEQYF. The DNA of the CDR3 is TGTGCCAGCAGCCCGAGACTAGCGGAAAGCTCCTACGAGCAGTACTTC.

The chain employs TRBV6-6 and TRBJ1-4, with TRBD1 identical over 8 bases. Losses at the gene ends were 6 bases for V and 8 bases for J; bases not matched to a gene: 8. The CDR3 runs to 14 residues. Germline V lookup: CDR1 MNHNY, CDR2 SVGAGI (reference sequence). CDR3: CASSSGQGVEKLFF. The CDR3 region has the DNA TGTGCCAGCAGCTCCGGACAGGGCGTAGAAAAACTGTTTTTT.

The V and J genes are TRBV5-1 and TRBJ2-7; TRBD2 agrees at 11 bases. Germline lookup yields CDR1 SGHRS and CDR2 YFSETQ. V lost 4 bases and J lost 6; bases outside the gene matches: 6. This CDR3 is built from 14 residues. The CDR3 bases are TGCGCCAGCAGCGCCGGGACTAGCGGTCTCGAGCAGTACTTC. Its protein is CASSAGTSGLEQYF.

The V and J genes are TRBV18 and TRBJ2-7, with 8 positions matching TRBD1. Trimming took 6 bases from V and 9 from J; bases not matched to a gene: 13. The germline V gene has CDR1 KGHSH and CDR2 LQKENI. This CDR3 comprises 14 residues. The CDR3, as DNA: TGTGCCAGCTCTGAGACAGGGGCGTCAATAAGGCAGTACTTC. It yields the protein CASSETGASIRQYF. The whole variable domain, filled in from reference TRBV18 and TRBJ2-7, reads NAGVMQNPRHLVRRRGQEARLRCSPMKGHSHVYWYRQLPEEGLKFMVYLQKENIIDESGMPKERFSAEFPKEGPSILRIQQVVRGDSAAYFCASSETGASIRQYFGPGTRLTVT.

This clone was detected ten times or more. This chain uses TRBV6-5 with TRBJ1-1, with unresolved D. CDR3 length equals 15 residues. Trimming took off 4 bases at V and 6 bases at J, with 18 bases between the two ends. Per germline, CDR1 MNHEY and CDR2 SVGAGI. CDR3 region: CASSSVKGGGAEAFF. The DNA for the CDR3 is TGTGCCAGCAGTTCAGTAAAGGGCGGCGGCGCTGAAGCTTTCTTT.

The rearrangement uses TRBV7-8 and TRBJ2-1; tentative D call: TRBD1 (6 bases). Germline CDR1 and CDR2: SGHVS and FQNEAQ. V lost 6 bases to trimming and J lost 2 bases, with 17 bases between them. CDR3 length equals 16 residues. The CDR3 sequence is CASRSGTTNTYNEQFF. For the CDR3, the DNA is TGTGCCAGCAGATCCGGGACAACAAATACCTACAATGAGCAGTTCTTC.

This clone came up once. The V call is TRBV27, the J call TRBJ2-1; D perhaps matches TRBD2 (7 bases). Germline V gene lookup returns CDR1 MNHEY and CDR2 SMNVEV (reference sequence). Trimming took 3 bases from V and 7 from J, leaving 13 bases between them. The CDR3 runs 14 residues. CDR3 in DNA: TGTGCCAGCAGTTTGCGGGGAGGGGGGAATGAGCAGTTCTTC. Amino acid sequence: CASSLRGGGNEQFF.